The 23 T cell receptor beta chains presented below share a single source sample, sequenced in a study of T cells expressing NK-cell markers. TCRdb re-analyzed the 5' RACE reads; it lists each CDR3 protein once, without DNA. The listing records 440,000 or so distinct CDR3 sequences. Specimen: blood T cells: a sorted CD56 or NKG2C T cell subset, CD4+ or CD8+ T cells, or bulk PBMC T cells (not recorded which). These receptors came from a woman between 18 and 69 years old in good health.

CDR3 sequence reads: CASSTGKPSTGELFF. The chain couples TRBV18 to TRBJ2-2. Germline V gives CDR1 KGHSH, CDR2 LQKENI. The CDR3 consists of 15 residues.

The chain uses TRBV12-3 or TRBV12-4 and TRBJ2-4. The CDR3 extends over 14 amino acids. This CDR3 reads CASSLLGAKNIQYF.

The chain links TRBV5-1 to TRBJ1-4; TCRdb calls TRBD1, which cannot be checked without DNA. Germline CDR1 SGHRS, CDR2 YFSETQ. The CDR3 length is 15 residues. CDR3 amino acids: CALTDRPDYNEKLFF.

V is TRBV19 and J is TRBJ1-2. CDR3 length: 14 amino acids. Germline lookup yields CDR1 LNHDA and CDR2 SQIVND (reference sequence). CDR3 sequence reads: CASSRGDLNYGYTF. Variable domain in full (rest from reference TRBV19 and TRBJ1-2): DGGITQSPKYLFRKEGQNVTLSCEQNLNHDAMYWYRQDPGQGLRLIYYSQIVNDFQKGDIAEGYSVSREKKESFPLTVTSAQKNPTAFYLCASSRGDLNYGYTFGSGTRLTVV.

This rearrangement joins TRBV20-1 to TRBJ2-3; TCRdb indicates TRBD1, and absent DNA this call remains unverified. The CDR3 runs 16 residues. Germline V CDR1 and CDR2: DFQATT, SNEGSKA (reference sequence). CDR3 region: CSATPNGGKSTDTQYF.

V gene TRBV3-1 combines with J gene TRBJ2-2; TCRdb indicates TRBD1, and absent DNA this call remains unverified. The V gene's germline CDR1 is LGHDT and CDR2 YNNKEL (reference sequence). This CDR3 is 17 amino acids long. CDR3 in amino acids: CASKPPFAGWDTGELFF.

J is TRBJ2-1 and V is TRBV19; TCRdb's assignment of TRBD1 cannot be checked, as there is no DNA. The CDR3 sequence is 16 residues long. Germline loops: CDR1 LNHDA, CDR2 SQIVND (reference sequence). CDR3 amino acids: CASSWGQGTTYNEQFF.

The rearrangement uses TRBV4-2 and TRBJ2-3; TCRdb gives TRBD1 as the D gene, but with no DNA this cannot be confirmed. CDR1 and CDR2 from the germline V gene are LGHNA and YNFKEQ. The CDR3 totals 15 residues. This chain's CDR3 is CASSPVGEAGDTQYF.

The J gene is TRBJ2-7, the V gene TRBV15; TCRdb lists TRBD1, though no DNA is available to test this call. Looked up from germline, CDR1 is LNHNV and CDR2 is YYDKDF (reference sequence). CDR3 length: 15 amino acids. The CDR3 loop reads CATSRPQGEVDEQYF. The whole variable domain, remainder taken from reference TRBV15 and TRBJ2-7, is DAMVIQNPRYQVTQFGKPVTLSCSQTLNHNVMYWYQQKSSQAPKLLFHYYDKDFNNEADTPDNFQSRRPNTSFCFLDIRSPGLGDTAMYLCATSRPQGEVDEQYFGPGTRLTVT.

The rearrangement uses TRBV12-3 or TRBV12-4 and TRBJ1-1; the D gene TCRdb calls, TRBD1, cannot be checked with no DNA. This CDR3 is built from 15 residues. The CDR3 spells CASINPGQGWTEAFF.

V is TRBV29-1 and J is TRBJ2-5; TCRdb's D gene call, TRBD2, goes unchecked for lack of DNA. Per germline, CDR1 SQVTM and CDR2 ANQGSEA. The CDR3 spans 13 residues. CDR3 sequence: CSVGRGLGQTQYF.

The CDR3 loop reads CASSLLRGGYNEQFF. This chain connects TRBV7-9 to TRBJ2-1; TCRdb reports TRBD1, a call that lacks DNA to check it against. The CDR3 contains 15 residues. Germline V CDR1 and CDR2: SEHNR, FQNEAQ (reference sequence). The full variable domain, rest sourced from reference TRBV7-9 and TRBJ2-1, is DTGVSQNPRHKITKRGQNVTFRCDPISEHNRLYWYRQTLGQGPEFLTYFQNEAQLEKSRLLSDRFSAERPKGSFSTLEIQRTEQGDSAMYLCASSLLRGGYNEQFFGPGTRLTVL.

The CDR3 here is CASSYLQFTGANVLTF. The chain joins TRBV6-2 or TRBV6-3 to TRBJ2-6. There are 16 residues in the CDR3. Per the germline V gene, CDR1 is MNHEY and CDR2 is SVGEGT.

This chain's CDR3 is CASSYSPGVYGYTF. The chain is built from TRBV6-5 and TRBJ1-2; TCRdb's D gene call, TRBD1, goes unchecked for lack of DNA. The CDR3 spans 14 residues. The germline V gene encodes CDR1 MNHEY and CDR2 SVGAGI.

J is TRBJ1-2 and V is TRBV5-5; TCRdb's D gene call, TRBD1, goes unchecked for lack of DNA. Germline-derived CDR1 and CDR2 are SGHKS and YYEKEE (reference sequence). The CDR3 extends over 17 amino acids. The CDR3 sequence is CASSLAQVDRVVGGYTF. Full variable domain (rest looked up from reference TRBV5-5 and TRBJ1-2): DAGVTQSPTHLIKTRGQQVTLRCSPISGHKSVSWYQQVLGQGPQFIFQYYEKEERGRGNFPDRFSARQFPNYSSELNVNALLLGDSALYLCASSLAQVDRVVGGYTFGSGTRLTVV.

This chain joins TRBV10-1 and TRBJ1-1; TCRdb selects TRBD1, and the lack of DNA leaves this call unchecked. The CDR3 has 14 amino acids. Looked up from germline, CDR1 is WNHNN and CDR2 is SYGVQD (reference sequence). Here the CDR3 reads CASSASGVNTEAFF.

The chain joins TRBV7-2 to TRBJ1-2. This CDR3 has 13 amino acids. Germline V gene data show CDR1 as SGHTA and CDR2 as FQGNSA. The CDR3 here is CASSPTWSGGYTF.

The rearrangement links TRBV20-1 to TRBJ2-1; TCRdb selects TRBD2, and the lack of DNA leaves this call unchecked. This CDR3 contains 17 residues. Germline lookup yields CDR1 DFQATT and CDR2 SNEGSKA (reference sequence). The CDR3 protein is CSASRTSRLTLVDEQFF.

The chain is built from TRBV7-3 and TRBJ1-1; TCRdb indicates TRBD1, and absent DNA this call remains unverified. CDR3 length: 14 amino acids. Per the germline V gene, CDR1 is SGHTA and CDR2 is FQGTGA. CDR3 in amino acids: CASSSGDVNTEAFF.

This chain joins TRBV29-1 and TRBJ2-7; without DNA, the TCRdb call of TRBD1 cannot be checked. Germline V gene lookup returns CDR1 SQVTM and CDR2 ANQGSEA. This CDR3 has 12 amino acids. CDR3 sequence: CSVLTPGGEQYF.

This chain connects TRBV10-3 to TRBJ1-5. The CDR3 length is 14 residues. Germline loops: CDR1 ENHRY, CDR2 SYGVKD. CDR3 protein: CAISERQGFQPQHF.

The chain combines TRBV3-1 with TRBJ2-5; with no DNA, the TCRdb D assignment of TRBD2 cannot be verified. This CDR3 comprises 16 residues. The V gene's germline CDR1 is LGHDT and CDR2 YNNKEL (reference sequence). The CDR3 protein is CASSQGGDLKQETQYF.

CDR3 region: CASSQEYPANTEAFF. The chain joins TRBV4-3 to TRBJ1-1. The CDR3 has 15 amino acids. Germline CDR1 reads LGHNA; CDR2 reads YSLEER.